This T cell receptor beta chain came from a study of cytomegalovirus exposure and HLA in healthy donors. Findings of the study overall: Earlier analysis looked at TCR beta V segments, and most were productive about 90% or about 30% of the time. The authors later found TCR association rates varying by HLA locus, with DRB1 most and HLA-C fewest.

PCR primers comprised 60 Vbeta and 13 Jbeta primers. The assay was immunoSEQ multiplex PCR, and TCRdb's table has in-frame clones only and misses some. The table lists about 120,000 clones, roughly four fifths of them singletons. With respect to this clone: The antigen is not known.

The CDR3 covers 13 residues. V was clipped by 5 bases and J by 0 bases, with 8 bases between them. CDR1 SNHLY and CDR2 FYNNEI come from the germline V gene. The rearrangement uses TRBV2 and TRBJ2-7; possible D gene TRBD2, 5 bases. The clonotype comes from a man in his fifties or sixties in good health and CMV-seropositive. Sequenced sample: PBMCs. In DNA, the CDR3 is TGTGCCAGCAGTTCCGACTACTCCTACGAGCAGTACTTC. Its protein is CASSSDYSYEQYF.